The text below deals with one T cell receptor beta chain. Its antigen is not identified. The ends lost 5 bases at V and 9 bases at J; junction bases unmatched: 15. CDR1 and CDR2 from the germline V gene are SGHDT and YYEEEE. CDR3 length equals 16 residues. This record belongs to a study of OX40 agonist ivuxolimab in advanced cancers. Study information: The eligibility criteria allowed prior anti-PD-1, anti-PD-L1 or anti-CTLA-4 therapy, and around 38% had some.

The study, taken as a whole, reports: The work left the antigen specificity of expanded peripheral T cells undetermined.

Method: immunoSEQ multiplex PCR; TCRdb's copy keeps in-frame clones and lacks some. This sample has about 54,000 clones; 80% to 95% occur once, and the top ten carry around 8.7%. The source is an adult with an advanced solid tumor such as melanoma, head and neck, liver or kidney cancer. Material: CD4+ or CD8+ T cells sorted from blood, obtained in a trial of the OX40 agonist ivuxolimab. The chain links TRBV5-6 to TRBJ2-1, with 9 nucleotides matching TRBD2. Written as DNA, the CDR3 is TGTGCCAGCAGTCCTGGAGGTAGCGGGGGCCTGCGTGAGCAGTTCTTC. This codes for CASSPGGSGGLREQFF.